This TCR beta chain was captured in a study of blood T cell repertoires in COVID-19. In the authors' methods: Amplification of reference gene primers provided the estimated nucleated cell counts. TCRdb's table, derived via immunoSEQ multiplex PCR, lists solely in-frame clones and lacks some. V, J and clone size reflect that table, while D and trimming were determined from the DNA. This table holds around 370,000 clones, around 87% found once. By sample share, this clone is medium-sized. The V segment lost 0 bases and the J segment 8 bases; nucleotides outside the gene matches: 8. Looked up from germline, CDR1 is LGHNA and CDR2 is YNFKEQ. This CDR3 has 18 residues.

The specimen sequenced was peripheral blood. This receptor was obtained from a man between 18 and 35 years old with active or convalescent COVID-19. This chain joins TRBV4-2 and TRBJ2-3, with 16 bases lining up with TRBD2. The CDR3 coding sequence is TGTGCCAGCAGCCAAGAGGGGACTAGCGGGGGGGCCGTTGGTACGCAGTATTTT. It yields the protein CASSQEGTSGGAVGTQYF.